These T cell receptor beta chains were read from a single sample in a study of T-cell reconstitution after alpha-beta-depleted transplantation in children. TCRdb passed the PCR reads through MiXCR, listing each CDR3 protein once. This repertoire shows around 450,000 distinct CDR3 sequences, around 15% found once; its top ten account for less than 30%. Specimen: PBMCs, mostly from graft donor cells, collected 360 days after TCRalphabeta/CD19-depleted stem cell transplant. Source of these receptors: a boy in the first two years of life who had a stem cell transplant for Wiskott-Aldrich syndrome, so the T cells may come from the graft donor. CDR3s include the opening cysteine and the closing phenylalanine or tryptophan. A D gene is named only where the DNA matches it firmly. Clone size is shown for a subset of rows, as once, few, many or a class of expanded clone.

TRBV29-1,NA,TRBJ2-7,NA,CSVKSGYEQYF,TGCAGCGTCAAGTCAGGCTACGAGCAGTACTTC
TRBV7-2,NA,TRBJ2-7,NA,CASSPQGLSYEQYF,TGTGCCAGCAGCCCCCAGGGACTCTCCTACGAGCAGTACTTC
TRBV5-5,NA,TRBJ2-1,few,CASSSRQPLYNEQFF,TGTGCCAGCAGCTCCAGGCAGCCACTTTACAATGAGCAGTTCTTC
TRBV12-3/TRBV12-4,TRBD2,TRBJ2-1,NA,CASSPSGRAYIDEQFF,TGTGCCAGCAGCCCTAGCGGGAGGGCCTATATAGATGAGCAGTTCTTC
TRBV20-1,NA,TRBJ2-5,NA,CSACLVLGETQYF,TGCAGTGCCTGCCTGGTACTTGGGGAGACCCAGTACTTC
TRBV5-1,TRBD1,TRBJ1-1,few,CASSTGTGGEAFF,TGCGCCAGCAGCACCGGGACAGGGGGAGAAGCTTTCTTT
TRBV28,NA,TRBJ2-7,NA,CASSEILYEQYF,TGTGCCAGCAGTGAGATCTTATACGAGCAGTACTTC
TRBV29-1,TRBD2,TRBJ2-5,few,CSVPNRVRTSGRERETQYF,TGCAGCGTACCCAACAGGGTTCGGACTAGCGGGAGGGAAAGAGAGACCCAGTACTTC
TRBV10-3,NA,TRBJ2-1,NA,CAISESRGGTPYNEQFF,TGTGCCATCAGTGAGTCGAGGGGGGGGACACCCTACAATGAGCAGTTCTTC
TRBV20-1,TRBD1,TRBJ2-7,NA,CSAMPGQEPYEQYF,TGCAGTGCTATGCCGGGACAGGAGCCATACGAGCAGTACTTC
TRBV20-1,NA,TRBJ2-1,NA,CSARDATGSYNEQFF,TGCAGTGCTAGAGACGCGACAGGTTCCTACAATGAGCAGTTCTTC
TRBV5-1,TRBD2,TRBJ2-1,many,CASSLAGGPNEQFF,TGCGCCAGCAGCTTAGCGGGGGGGCCGAATGAGCAGTTCTTC
TRBV19,TRBD2,TRBJ2-2,NA,CASSIVTSGNRELFF,TGTGCCAGTAGTATTGTCACTAGCGGCAATCGGGAGCTGTTTTTT
TRBV6-5,NA,TRBJ2-5,once,CASSYSKRETQYF,TGTGCCAGCAGTTACTCGAAGCGGGAGACCCAGTACTTC
TRBV13,NA,TRBJ1-6,NA,CASSSYSLGNSPLHF,TGTGCCAGCAGCTCCTACAGCTTGGGCAATTCACCCCTCCACTTT
TRBV4-1,NA,TRBJ2-3,few,CASSSRVALRAETYTDTQYF,TGCGCCAGCAGCTCCCGCGTGGCATTACGGGCCGAGACGTACACAGATACGCAGTATTTT
TRBV28,TRBD1,TRBJ1-5,NA,CASSTGGGNQPQHF,TGTGCCAGCAGTACAGGGGGTGGCAATCAGCCCCAGCATTTT
TRBV4-2,NA,TRBJ2-7,few,CASSQVADIPNEQYF,TGTGCCAGCAGCCAAGTGGCGGACATACCTAACGAGCAGTACTTC
TRBV5-1,NA,TRBJ1-6,few,CASSLHGSQNSPLHF,TGCGCCAGCAGCTTGCACGGTTCACAGAATTCACCCCTCCACTTT
TRBV5-1,NA,TRBJ2-3,few,CASSSADLASDTQYF,TGCGCCAGCAGCTCAGCCGACTTAGCCTCAGATACGCAGTATTTT
TRBV5-1,NA,TRBJ2-3,NA,CASKGNTQYF,TGCGCCAGCAAGGGCAATACGCAGTATTTT
TRBV10-3,TRBD2,TRBJ2-7,NA,CAISESAGLAGGEQYF,TGTGCCATCAGTGAGAGCGCCGGACTAGCGGGAGGCGAGCAGTACTTC
TRBV28,TRBD2,TRBJ2-1,NA,CASSDGGSSYNEQFF,TGTGCCAGCAGCGACGGGGGGAGCTCCTACAATGAGCAGTTCTTC
TRBV9,TRBD2,TRBJ2-3,NA,CASRSTRLAGLQDTQYF,TGTGCCAGCAGAAGTACGAGGCTAGCGGGACTACAGGATACGCAGTATTTT
TRBV12-3/TRBV12-4,NA,TRBJ1-2,few,CASSRSGSYYGYTF,TGTGCCAGCAGTCGCTCGGGTTCCTATTATGGCTACACCTTC
TRBV12-3/TRBV12-4,NA,TRBJ2-1,NA,CASSWRTDKGPRREQFF,TGTGCCAGCAGTTGGCGGACAGACAAGGGGCCACGCAGAGAGCAGTTCTTC
TRBV12-3/TRBV12-4,NA,TRBJ2-7,few,CASSFQSLYEQYF,TGTGCCAGCAGTTTCCAGTCCCTCTACGAGCAGTACTTC
TRBV25-1,TRBD2,TRBJ2-7,few,CAAQRGGMGEQYF,TGTGCCGCTCAGCGGGGGGGCATGGGCGAGCAGTACTTC
TRBV7-9,NA,TRBJ2-3,NA,CASSFPGPATDTQYF,TGTGCCAGCAGCTTTCCGGGACCAGCGACAGATACGCAGTATTTT
TRBV12-3/TRBV12-4,TRBD1,TRBJ2-5,NA,CASMTGTRKEETQYF,TGTGCCAGCATGACAGGGACGAGGAAAGAAGAGACCCAGTACTTC
TRBV29-1,NA,TRBJ2-7,few,CSASTNTGSYEQYF,TGCAGCGCATCCACCAACACGGGCTCCTACGAGCAGTACTTC
TRBV10-3,NA,TRBJ2-1,NA,CATGRGSYNEQFF,TGTGCCACCGGAAGGGGCTCTTACAATGAGCAGTTCTTC
TRBV12-3/TRBV12-4,TRBD2,TRBJ2-5,few,CASRRTSGETQYF,TGTGCCAGCAGAAGGACTAGCGGGGAGACCCAGTACTTC
TRBV6-1,TRBD1,TRBJ1-5,NA,CASRHQWDRAGQPQHF,TGTGCCAGCAGACACCAATGGGACAGGGCTGGTCAGCCCCAGCATTTT
TRBV9,TRBD1,TRBJ2-1,few,CASSSRDRGLDEQFF,TGTGCCAGCAGCTCCCGGGACAGGGGGCTAGATGAGCAGTTCTTC
TRBV30,TRBD1,TRBJ2-5,NA,CAWSEDRGYQETQYF,TGTGCCTGGAGCGAGGACAGGGGCTACCAAGAGACCCAGTACTTC
TRBV7-2,NA,TRBJ2-3,NA,CASSFPLLDTQYF,TGTGCCAGCAGCTTCCCACTTTTGGATACGCAGTATTTT
TRBV4-1,TRBD1,TRBJ2-4,NA,CASSQDPRDRSVDIQYF,TGCGCCAGCAGCCAAGATCCTAGGGACAGGTCGGTGGACATTCAGTACTTC
TRBV18,NA,TRBJ1-2,NA,CASSPGPVSYGYTF,TGTGCCAGCTCACCTGGGCCAGTGTCATATGGCTACACCTTC
TRBV6-2/TRBV6-3,TRBD1,TRBJ2-7,NA,CASSGPRTGEQYF,TGTGCCAGCAGTGGGCCTCGGACAGGTGAGCAGTACTTC
TRBV6-1,NA,TRBJ2-1,few,CASSELGPFFENEQFF,TGTGCCAGCAGTGAACTCGGACCGTTCTTTGAGAATGAGCAGTTCTTC
TRBV25-1,TRBD1,TRBJ1-2,NA,CASSAYTGAGHGYTF,TGTGCCAGCAGTGCCTACACAGGGGCCGGTCATGGCTACACCTTC
TRBV24-1,TRBD2,TRBJ2-2,NA,CATSDLRRGGRTNTGELFF,TGTGCCACCAGTGATTTGAGGCGAGGCGGGAGGACGAACACCGGGGAGCTGTTTTTT
TRBV20-1,TRBD2,TRBJ2-1,few,CSARLAGVDNEQFF,TGCAGTGCTAGACTAGCGGGAGTAGACAATGAGCAGTTCTTC
TRBV6-1,TRBD2,TRBJ2-1,NA,CASSSGVVDNEQFF,TGTGCCAGCAGTAGCGGGGTTGTCGACAATGAGCAGTTCTTC
TRBV9,TRBD2,TRBJ2-3,NA,CASSGGGALDTQYF,TGTGCCAGCAGCGGCGGGGGGGCCCTAGATACGCAGTATTTT
TRBV29-1,NA,TRBJ2-5,few,CSVEDLKGVGETQYF,TGCAGCGTTGAAGATCTCAAGGGGGTGGGCGAGACCCAGTACTTC
TRBV11-2,TRBD2,TRBJ2-4,few,CASTLGGTSGRVKNIQYF,TGTGCCAGCACCCTGGGGGGAACTAGCGGGAGGGTCAAAAACATTCAGTACTTC
TRBV30,NA,TRBJ2-7,few,CAWRGKGYEQYF,TGTGCCTGGAGGGGGAAGGGGTACGAGCAGTACTTC
TRBV21-1,NA,TRBJ2-1,NA,CASRSGGGPHNEQFF,TGTGCCAGCAGGTCCGGTGGGGGCCCCCACAATGAGCAGTTCTTC
TRBV30,TRBD2,TRBJ2-1,NA,CAWSVRGDLRLF,TGTGCCTGGAGTGTACGGGGGGACCTGCGGCTCTTC
TRBV18,NA,TRBJ2-5,NA,CASSPPGWLRETQYF,TGTGCCAGCTCACCACCGGGTTGGCTAAGGGAGACCCAGTACTTC
TRBV13,TRBD1,TRBJ1-5,many,CASSLRQGNQPQHF,TGTGCCAGCAGCTTAAGACAGGGGAATCAGCCCCAGCATTTT